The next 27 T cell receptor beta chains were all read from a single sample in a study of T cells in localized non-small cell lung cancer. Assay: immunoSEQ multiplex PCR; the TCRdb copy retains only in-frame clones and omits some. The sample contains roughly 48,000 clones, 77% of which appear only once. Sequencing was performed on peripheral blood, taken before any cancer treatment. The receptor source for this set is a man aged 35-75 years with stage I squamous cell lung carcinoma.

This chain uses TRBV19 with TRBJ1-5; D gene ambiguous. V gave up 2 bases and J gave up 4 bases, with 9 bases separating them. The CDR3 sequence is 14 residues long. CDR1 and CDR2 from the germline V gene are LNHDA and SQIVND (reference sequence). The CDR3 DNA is TGTGCCAGTAGTATACCCGGGAGTAATCAGCCCCAGCATTTT. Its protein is CASSIPGSNQPQHF.

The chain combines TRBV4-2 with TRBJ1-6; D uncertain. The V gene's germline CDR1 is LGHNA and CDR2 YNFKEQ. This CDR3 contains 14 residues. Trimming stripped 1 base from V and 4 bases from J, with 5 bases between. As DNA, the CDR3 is TGTGCCAGCAGCCAAGTTGTGTATAATTCACCCCTCCACTTT. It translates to CASSQVVYNSPLHF.

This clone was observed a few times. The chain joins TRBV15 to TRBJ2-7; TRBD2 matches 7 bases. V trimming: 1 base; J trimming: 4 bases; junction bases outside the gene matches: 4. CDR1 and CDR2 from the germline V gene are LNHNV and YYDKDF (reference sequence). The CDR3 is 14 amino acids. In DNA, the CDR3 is TGTGCCACCAGCAGAGGGGGAGGGAGGTACGAGCAGTACTTC. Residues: CATSRGGGRYEQYF. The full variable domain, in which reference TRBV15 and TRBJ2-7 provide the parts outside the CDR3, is DAMVIQNPRYQVTQFGKPVTLSCSQTLNHNVMYWYQQKSSQAPKLLFHYYDKDFNNEADTPDNFQSRRPNTSFCFLDIRSPGLGDTAMYLCATSRGGGRYEQYFGPGTRLTVT.

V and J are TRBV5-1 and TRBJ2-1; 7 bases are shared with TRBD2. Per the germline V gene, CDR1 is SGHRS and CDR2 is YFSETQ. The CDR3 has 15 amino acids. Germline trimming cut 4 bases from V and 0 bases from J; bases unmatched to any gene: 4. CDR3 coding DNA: TGCGCCAGCAGCGAGGCGGGGGTCTCCTACAATGAGCAGTTCTTC. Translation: CASSEAGVSYNEQFF.

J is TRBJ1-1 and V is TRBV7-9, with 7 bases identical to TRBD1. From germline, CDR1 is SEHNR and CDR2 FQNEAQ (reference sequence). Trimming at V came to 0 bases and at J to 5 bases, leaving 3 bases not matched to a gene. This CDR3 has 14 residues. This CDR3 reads CASSLAGTVTEAFF. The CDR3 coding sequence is TGTGCCAGCAGCTTAGCCGGGACAGTGACTGAAGCTTTCTTT.

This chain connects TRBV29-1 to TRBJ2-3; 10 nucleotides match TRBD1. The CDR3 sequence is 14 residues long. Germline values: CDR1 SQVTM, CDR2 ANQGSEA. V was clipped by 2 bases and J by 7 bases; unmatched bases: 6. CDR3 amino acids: CSVEPGTGVNTQYF. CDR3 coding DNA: TGCAGCGTTGAACCCGGGACAGGGGTGAATACGCAGTATTTT.

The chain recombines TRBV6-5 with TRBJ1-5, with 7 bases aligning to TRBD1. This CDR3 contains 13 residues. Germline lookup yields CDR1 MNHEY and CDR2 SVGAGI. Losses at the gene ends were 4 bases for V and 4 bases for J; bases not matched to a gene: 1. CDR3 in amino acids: CASSLDRNQPQHF. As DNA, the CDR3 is TGTGCCAGCAGTTTGGACAGGAATCAGCCCCAGCATTTT.

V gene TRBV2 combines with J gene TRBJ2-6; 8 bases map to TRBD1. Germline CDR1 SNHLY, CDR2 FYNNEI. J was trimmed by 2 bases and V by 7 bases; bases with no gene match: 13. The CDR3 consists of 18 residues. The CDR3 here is CASIAAGQARAGANVLTF. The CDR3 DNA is TGTGCCAGCATAGCCGCGGGACAGGCGAGGGCTGGGGCCAACGTCCTGACTTTC.

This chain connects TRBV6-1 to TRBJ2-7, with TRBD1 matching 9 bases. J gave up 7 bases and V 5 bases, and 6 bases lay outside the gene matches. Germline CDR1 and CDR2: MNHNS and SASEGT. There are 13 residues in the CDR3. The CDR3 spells CASSYGTGSEQYF. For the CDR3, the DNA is TGTGCCAGCAGTTATGGGACAGGGAGTGAGCAGTACTTC.

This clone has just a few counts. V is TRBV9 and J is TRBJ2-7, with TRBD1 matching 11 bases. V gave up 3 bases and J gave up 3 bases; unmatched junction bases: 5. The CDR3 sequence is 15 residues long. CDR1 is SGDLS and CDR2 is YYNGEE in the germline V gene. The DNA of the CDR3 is TGTGCCAGCAGCGCTGGGGACAGGGGGGACTACGAGCAGTACTTC. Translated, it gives CASSAGDRGDYEQYF.

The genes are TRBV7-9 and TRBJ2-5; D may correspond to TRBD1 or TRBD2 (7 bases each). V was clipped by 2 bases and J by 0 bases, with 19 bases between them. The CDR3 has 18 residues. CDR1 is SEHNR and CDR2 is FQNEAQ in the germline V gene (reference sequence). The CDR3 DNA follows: TGTGCCAGCAGCTTACCCCGGGGAGGGGGCGCCTACCAAGAGACCCAGTACTTC. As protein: CASSLPRGGGAYQETQYF.

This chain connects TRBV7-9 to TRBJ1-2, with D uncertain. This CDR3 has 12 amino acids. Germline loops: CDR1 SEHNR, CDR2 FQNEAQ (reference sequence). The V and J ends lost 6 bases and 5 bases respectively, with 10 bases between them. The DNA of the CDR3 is TGTGCCAGCAGATATAGGGATTATGGCTACACCTTC. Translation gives CASRYRDYGYTF.

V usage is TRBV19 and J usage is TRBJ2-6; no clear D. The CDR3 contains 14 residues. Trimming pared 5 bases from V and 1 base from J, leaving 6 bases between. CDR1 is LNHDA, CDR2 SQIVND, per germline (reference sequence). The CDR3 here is CASSRASGANVLTF. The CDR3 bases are TGTGCCAGTAGTCGGGCTTCTGGGGCCAACGTCCTGACTTTC. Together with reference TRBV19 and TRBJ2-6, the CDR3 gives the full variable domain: DGGITQSPKYLFRKEGQNVTLSCEQNLNHDAMYWYRQDPGQGLRLIYYSQIVNDFQKGDIAEGYSVSREKKESFPLTVTSAQKNPTAFYLCASSRASGANVLTFGAGSRLTVL.

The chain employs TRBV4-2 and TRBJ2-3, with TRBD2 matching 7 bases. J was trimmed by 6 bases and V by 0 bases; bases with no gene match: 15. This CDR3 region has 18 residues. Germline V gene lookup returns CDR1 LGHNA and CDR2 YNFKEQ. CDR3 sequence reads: CASSQDWTGLRGTDTQYF. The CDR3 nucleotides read TGTGCCAGCAGCCAAGACTGGACGGGACTAAGAGGGACGGATACGCAGTATTTT.

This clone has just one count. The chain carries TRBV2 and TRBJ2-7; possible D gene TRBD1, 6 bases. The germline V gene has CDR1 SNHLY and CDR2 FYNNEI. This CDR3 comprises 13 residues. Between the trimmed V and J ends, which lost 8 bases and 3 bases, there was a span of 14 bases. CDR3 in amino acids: CASREWTDYEQYF. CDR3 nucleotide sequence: TGTGCCAGCCGCGAGTGGACAGACTACGAGCAGTACTTC.

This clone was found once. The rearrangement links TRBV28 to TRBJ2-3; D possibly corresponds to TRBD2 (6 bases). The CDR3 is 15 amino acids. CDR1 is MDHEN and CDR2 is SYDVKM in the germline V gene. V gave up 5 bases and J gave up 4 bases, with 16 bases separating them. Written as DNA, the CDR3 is TGTGCCAGCAGTCCCGCTTTGGGGGGATCAGATACGCAGTATTTT. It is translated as CASSPALGGSDTQYF.

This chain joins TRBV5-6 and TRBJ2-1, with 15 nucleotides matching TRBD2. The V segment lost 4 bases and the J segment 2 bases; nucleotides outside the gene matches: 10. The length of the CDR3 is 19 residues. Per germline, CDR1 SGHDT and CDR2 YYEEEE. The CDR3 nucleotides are TGTGCCAGCAGCGCCAGGACTAGCGGGGGGGAGTTGGCCTACAATGAGCAGTTCTTC. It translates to CASSARTSGGELAYNEQFF.

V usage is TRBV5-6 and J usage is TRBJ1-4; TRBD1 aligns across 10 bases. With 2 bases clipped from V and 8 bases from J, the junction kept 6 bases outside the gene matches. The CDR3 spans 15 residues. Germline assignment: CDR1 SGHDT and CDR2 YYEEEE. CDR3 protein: CASSFVGTGDEKLFF. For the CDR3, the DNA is TGTGCCAGCAGCTTTGTGGGGACAGGGGACGAAAAACTGTTTTTT.

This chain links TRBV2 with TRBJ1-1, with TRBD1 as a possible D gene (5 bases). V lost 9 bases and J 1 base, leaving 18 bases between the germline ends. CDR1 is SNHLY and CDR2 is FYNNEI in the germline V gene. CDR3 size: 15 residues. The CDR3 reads CASLTEPSANTEAFF. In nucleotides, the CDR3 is TGTGCCAGTTTGACAGAACCCTCCGCGAACACTGAAGCTTTCTTT. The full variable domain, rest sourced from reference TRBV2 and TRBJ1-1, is EPEVTQTPSHQVTQMGQEVILRCVPISNHLYFYWYRQILGQKVEFLVSFYNNEISEKSEIFDDQFSVERPDGSNFTLKIRSTKLEDSAMYFCASLTEPSANTEAFFGQGTRLTVV.

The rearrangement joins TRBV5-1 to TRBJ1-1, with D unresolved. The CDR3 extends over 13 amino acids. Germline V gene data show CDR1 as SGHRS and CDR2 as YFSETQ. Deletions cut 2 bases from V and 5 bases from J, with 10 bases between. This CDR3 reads CASSLGEETEAFF. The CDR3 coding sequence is TGCGCCAGCAGCTTAGGAGAGGAAACTGAAGCTTTCTTT.

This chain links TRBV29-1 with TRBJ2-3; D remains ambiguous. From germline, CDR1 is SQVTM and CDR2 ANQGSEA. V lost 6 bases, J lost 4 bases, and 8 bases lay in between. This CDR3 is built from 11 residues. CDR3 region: CSVWEPDTQYF. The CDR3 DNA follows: TGCAGCGTATGGGAACCAGATACGCAGTATTTT.

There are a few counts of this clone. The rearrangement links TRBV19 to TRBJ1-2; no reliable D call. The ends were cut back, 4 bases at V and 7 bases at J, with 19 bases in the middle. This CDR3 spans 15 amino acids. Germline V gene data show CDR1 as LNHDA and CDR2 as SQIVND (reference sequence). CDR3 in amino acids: CASSNPPIGSGGYTF. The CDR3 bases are TGTGCCAGTAGTAACCCCCCGATAGGATCGGGTGGCTACACCTTC.

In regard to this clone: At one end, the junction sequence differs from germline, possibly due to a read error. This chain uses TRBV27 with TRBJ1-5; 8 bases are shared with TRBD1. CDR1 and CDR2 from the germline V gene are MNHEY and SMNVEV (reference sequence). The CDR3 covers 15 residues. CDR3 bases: TGTGCCAGTAGTTTATCCGGGACAGGTCATCAGCCCCAGCATTTT. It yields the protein CASSLSGTGHQPQHF.

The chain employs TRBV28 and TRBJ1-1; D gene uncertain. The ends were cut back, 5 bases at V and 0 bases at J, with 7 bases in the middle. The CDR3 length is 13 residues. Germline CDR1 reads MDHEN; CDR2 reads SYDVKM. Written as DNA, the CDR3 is TGTGCCAGCAGTCTTAGACTGAACACTGAAGCTTTCTTT. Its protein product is CASSLRLNTEAFF.

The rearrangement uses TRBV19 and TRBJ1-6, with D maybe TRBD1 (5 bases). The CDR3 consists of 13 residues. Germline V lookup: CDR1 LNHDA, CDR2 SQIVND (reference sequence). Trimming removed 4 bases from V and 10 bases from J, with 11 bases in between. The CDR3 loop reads CASSTQEGSPLHF. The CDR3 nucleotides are TGTGCCAGTAGTACGCAGGAGGGGTCACCCCTCCACTTT.

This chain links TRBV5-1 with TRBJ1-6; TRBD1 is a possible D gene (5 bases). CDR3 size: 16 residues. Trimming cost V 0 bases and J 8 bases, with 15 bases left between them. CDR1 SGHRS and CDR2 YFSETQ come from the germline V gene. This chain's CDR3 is CASSLVTQGVDSPLHF. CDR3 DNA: TGCGCCAGCAGCTTGGTCACTCAGGGAGTTGATTCACCCCTCCACTTT.

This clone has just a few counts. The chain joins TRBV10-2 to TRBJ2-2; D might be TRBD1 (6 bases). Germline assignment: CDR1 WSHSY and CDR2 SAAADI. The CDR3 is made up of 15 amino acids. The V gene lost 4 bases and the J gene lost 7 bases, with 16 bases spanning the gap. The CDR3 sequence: CASSAGTHMGGELFF. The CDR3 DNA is TGCGCCAGCAGTGCCGGGACACACATGGGCGGGGAGCTGTTTTTT.